These T cell receptor beta chains were read from a single sample in a study of shared clonotypes between healthy human individuals. The table came from immunoSEQ multiplex PCR; TCRdb's copy has only in-frame clones and leaves some out. The table includes a few hundred thousand clones, around 87% detected once. The material sequenced was memory CD8+ T cells sorted from blood. The source of these receptors is a man aged 18 to 29 in good health. Each CDR3 is given with its conserved first and last residue. D genes are given only for firm matches. Clone size appears in some rows only: once, few, many, or a class for an expanded clone.

TRBV28	-	TRBJ1-1	-	TGTGCCAGCAGTTCCTACCAGGGATCGAACACTGAAGCTTTCTTT	CASSSYQGSNTEAFF
TRBV5-1	many	TRBJ2-1	-	TGCGCCAGCAGCTTGGAAGGGTCCTCTTACAATGAGCAGTTCTTC	CASSLEGSSYNEQFF
TRBV6-5	-	TRBJ2-1	-	TGTGCCAGCAGTTTAAGCGTATACTCCTACAATGAGCAGTTCTTC	CASSLSVYSYNEQFF
TRBV6-4	many	TRBJ2-2	-	TGTGCCAGCAGTGACAGGGGCGCAGGGGAGCTGTTTTTT	CASSDRGAGELFF
TRBV9	-	TRBJ1-1	-	TGTGCCAGCAGCCCCCAGGGAGCGGATATGAACACTGAAGCTTTCTTT	CASSPQGADMNTEAFF
TRBV5-4	-	TRBJ2-7	-	TGTGCCAGCAGCTTGGGGCAGGGGTTATACTACGAGCAGTACTTC	CASSLGQGLYYEQYF
TRBV27	-	TRBJ2-7	-	TGTGCCAGCAGTTTATTAGGGGGCGAGCAGTACTTC	CASSLLGGEQYF
TRBV6-5	-	TRBJ2-7	-	TGTGCCAGCAGTCCTTGGCGGGCGTCCTCCTACGAGCAGTACTTC	CASSPWRASSYEQYF
TRBV14	-	TRBJ2-2	-	TGTGCCAGCAGCTGCAACAGGGTCAGCGGGGAGCTGTTTTTT	CASSCNRVSGELFF
TRBV27	-	TRBJ2-3	-	TGTGCCAGCAGTTCCCTGAGCACAGATACGCAGTATTTT	CASSSLSTDTQYF
TRBV7-6	once	TRBJ2-7	-	TGTGCCAGCAGCATCGGACAGATCCCCGAGCAGTACTTC	CASSIGQIPEQYF
TRBV5-6	-	TRBJ2-1	TRBD2	TGTGCCAGCAGCTGGGGGACTAGGAATGAGCAGTTCTTC	CASSWGTRNEQFF
TRBV10-2	-	TRBJ1-2	-	TGCGCCAGCAGTGAGTCGGGAACAGGGCGTATCTTGGGTGGCTACACCTTC	CASSESGTGRILGGYTF
TRBV4-1	-	TRBJ2-7	TRBD2	TGCGCCAGCAGCCAAGATCTCGAGGGAGGGCCCTACGAGCAGTACTTC	CASSQDLEGGPYEQYF
TRBV7-6	many	TRBJ2-2	TRBD2	TGTGCCAGCAGCCCGGGACTAGCGGGAGGGCCTAACACCGGGGAGCTGTTTTTT	CASSPGLAGGPNTGELFF
TRBV6-1	once	TRBJ1-5	-	TGTGCCAGCAGTGAATTCCCGACAGATTATAGCAATCAGCCCCAGCATTTT	CASSEFPTDYSNQPQHF
TRBV7-9	-	TRBJ2-3	TRBD1	TGTGCCAGCAGCTTACAAACCGGGACAGGGCTCACAGATACGCAGTATTTT	CASSLQTGTGLTDTQYF
TRBV4-1	-	TRBJ2-7	-	TGCGCCAGCAGCCAAGACATTAGCGGTAGCTCCTACGAGCAGTACTTC	CASSQDISGSSYEQYF
TRBV6-5	-	TRBJ1-2	-	TGTGCCAGCAGTTACGGCTCCAGTGTCTATGGCTACACCTTC	CASSYGSSVYGYTF
TRBV4-1	-	TRBJ1-1	-	TGCGCCAGCAGCCAAGATGGAGGTGCAGGCCCGAACACTGAAGCTTTCTTT	CASSQDGGAGPNTEAFF
TRBV2	-	TRBJ1-6	TRBD1	TGTGCCAGCAGTGGTGTGGACAGGGCGGATTCACCCCTCCACTTT	CASSGVDRADSPLHF
TRBV6-6	-	TRBJ1-5	-	TGTGCCAGCAGTTGGGAAGTGGGTGCAGGCAATCAGCCCCAGCATTTT	CASSWEVGAGNQPQHF
TRBV27	once	TRBJ2-3	-	TGTGCCAGCAGTTATGGCGGGATCACAGATACGCAGTATTTT	CASSYGGITDTQYF
TRBV6-1	once	TRBJ1-4	-	TGTGCCAGCAGTGAAGCTCTGGGATTCAATGAAAAACTGTTTTTT	CASSEALGFNEKLFF
TRBV7-9	-	TRBJ2-7	-	TGTGCCAGCAGCTTACCGGGGTGGCCTAGGTCATACGAGCAGTACTTC	CASSLPGWPRSYEQYF
TRBV9	-	TRBJ2-1	TRBD2	TGTGCCAGCAGCAACCCGGCTAGCGGGACCCTCGATGAGCAGTTCTTC	CASSNPASGTLDEQFF
TRBV5-1	-	TRBJ2-1	TRBD1	TGCGCCAGCAGCTGGGGACAGGGTGACGAGCAGTTCTTC	CASSWGQGDEQFF
TRBV2	-	TRBJ2-1	TRBD2	TGTGCCAGCAGTGAAGGGACTAGCGGGAGCCTCAATGAGCAGTTCTTC	CASSEGTSGSLNEQFF
TRBV28	once	TRBJ2-2	-	TGTGCCAGCAGTTTATTGGGCGGGAACACCGGGGAGCTGTTTTTT	CASSLLGGNTGELFF
TRBV2	-	TRBJ1-4	-	TGTGCCAGCGGGGGCAGTGTTGAAAAACTGTTTTTT	CASGGSVEKLFF
TRBV27	-	TRBJ1-6	TRBD1	TGTGCCAGCAGCTCTTCACAGGGGGCAACTATCTCACCCCTCCACTTT	CASSSSQGATISPLHF
TRBV4-1	-	TRBJ2-3	TRBD2	TGCGCCAGCAGCCAAGGGGGCGTAGGGCTAGCGGGAGCTTGGGATACGCAGTATTTT	CASSQGGVGLAGAWDTQYF
TRBV13	-	TRBJ2-1	TRBD2	TGTGCCAGCAGCCTCCAACTAGCGGGGGGGCGGTTTGAAGGCAATGAGCAGTTCTTC	CASSLQLAGGRFEGNEQFF
TRBV11-2	-	TRBJ1-5	-	TGTGCCAGCAGCTTAGATCATAGTGGTCAGCCCCAGCATTTT	CASSLDHSGQPQHF
TRBV30	-	TRBJ2-7	-	TGTGCCTGGACCCCGTGGATGAGGGAAGCCTACGAGCAGTACTTC	CAWTPWMREAYEQYF
TRBV5-5	-	TRBJ1-1	-	TGTGCCAGCAGCTTGTCCCCGCGGGGGGCTTCGAACACTGAAGCTTTCTTT	CASSLSPRGASNTEAFF
TRBV13	-	TRBJ2-3	TRBD2	TGTGCCAGCAGTACTGCCGGGACTAGTCCATCCAATACGCAGTATTTT	CASSTAGTSPSNTQYF
TRBV25-1	-	TRBJ1-6	-	TGTGCCAGCAGTGGGGAAATCCTCGGGGCAAACTATAATTCACCCCTCCACTTT	CASSGEILGANYNSPLHF
TRBV6-6	-	TRBJ2-1	-	TGTGCCAGCAGTTACTTCAAGATCGTTGAGCAGTTCTTC	CASSYFKIVEQFF
TRBV10-1	-	TRBJ2-7	-	TGCGCCATCCTTAGCGGCTGCTCCTACGAGCAGTACTTC	CAILSGCSYEQYF
TRBV29-1	-	TRBJ2-2	-	TGCAGCGTTGAGGCAGGGGAGATCGGGGAGCTGTTTTTT	CSVEAGEIGELFF
TRBV20-1	once	TRBJ2-5	-	TGCAGCGGAGCGTCCGAGACCCAGTACTTC	CSGASETQYF
TRBV10-2	-	TRBJ2-5	TRBD2	TGCGCCAGCAGTAGTCTAGCGGGAGTTGAGACCCAGTACTTC	CASSSLAGVETQYF